This T cell receptor beta chain was found in a study of glioma-infiltrating T cells after dendritic cell vaccination. Whole-study context: Patients had newly diagnosed or recurrent glioblastoma and received dendritic cell vaccines. Patients received autologous tumor lysate-pulsed dendritic cell vaccination between about 2002 and 2013.

The PCR used 60 V beta and 13 J beta primers. Sequenced by immunoSEQ multiplex PCR; TCRdb stores in-frame clones only, minus some. The sample records about 67,000 clones, approximately 81% being singletons. With 3 bases removed from V and 0 bases from J, the gap between germline ends came to 6 bases. The CDR3 consists of 14 residues. Germline loops: CDR1 ENHRY, CDR2 SYGVKD. This receptor was obtained from a human donor with glioblastoma. The source was blood, collected before dendritic cell vaccination. The V gene is TRBV10-3, the J gene TRBJ1-3; D not resolved. The DNA of the CDR3 is TGTGCCATCAGTGACGGGAGCTCTGGAAACACCATATATTTT. Translated: CAISDGSSGNTIYF.